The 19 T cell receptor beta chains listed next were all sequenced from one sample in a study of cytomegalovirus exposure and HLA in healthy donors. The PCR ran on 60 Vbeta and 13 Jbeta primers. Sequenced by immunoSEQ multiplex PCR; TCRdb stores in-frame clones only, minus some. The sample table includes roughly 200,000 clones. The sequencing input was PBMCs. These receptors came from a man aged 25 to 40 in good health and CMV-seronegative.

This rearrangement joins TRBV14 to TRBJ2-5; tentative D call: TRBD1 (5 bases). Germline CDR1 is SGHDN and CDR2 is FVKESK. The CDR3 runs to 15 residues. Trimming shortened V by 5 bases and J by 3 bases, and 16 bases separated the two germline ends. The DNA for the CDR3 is TGTGCCAGCAGCAGTACGAGGACAAAAAAAGAGACCCAGTACTTC. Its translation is CASSSTRTKKETQYF.

In nucleotides, the CDR3 is TGCAGCGTTTCCAACAGGGGGGATACGCAGTATTTT. This gives the protein CSVSNRGDTQYF. The chain has TRBV29-1 and TRBJ2-3; 8 bases agree with TRBD1. The CDR3 has 12 amino acids. With V trimmed by 5 bases and J by 6 bases, 4 bases remained unmatched. Germline lookup yields CDR1 SQVTM and CDR2 ANQGSEA.

CDR3 protein: CAWSVGTGGNTIYF. The CDR3 DNA is TGTGCCTGGAGTGTAGGTACAGGTGGAAACACCATATATTTT. The chain uses TRBV30 and TRBJ1-3; the D gene is possibly TRBD1 (5 bases). The CDR3 covers 14 residues. Germline V gene sequence: CDR1 GTSNPN, CDR2 SVGIG (reference sequence). V was trimmed by 0 bases and J by 3 bases, leaving 9 bases between them.

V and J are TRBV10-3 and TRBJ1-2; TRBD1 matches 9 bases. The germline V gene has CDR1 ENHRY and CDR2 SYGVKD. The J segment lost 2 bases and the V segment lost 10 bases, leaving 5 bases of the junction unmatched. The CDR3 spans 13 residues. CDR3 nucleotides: TGTGCCACGATCGGGACAGGGAACTATGGCTACACCTTC. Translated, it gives CATIGTGNYGYTF.

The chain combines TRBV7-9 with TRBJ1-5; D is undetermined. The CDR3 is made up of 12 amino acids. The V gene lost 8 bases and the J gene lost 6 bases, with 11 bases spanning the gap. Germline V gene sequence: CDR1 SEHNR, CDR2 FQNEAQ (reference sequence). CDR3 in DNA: TGTGCCAGCTCAAGAGGGCTTCAGCCCCAGCATTTT. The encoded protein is CASSRGLQPQHF.

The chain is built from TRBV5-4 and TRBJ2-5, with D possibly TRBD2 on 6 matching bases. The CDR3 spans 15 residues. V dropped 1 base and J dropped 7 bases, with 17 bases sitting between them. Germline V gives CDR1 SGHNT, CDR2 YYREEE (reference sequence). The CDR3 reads CASSLQDYLVRTQYF. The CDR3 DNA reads TGTGCCAGCAGCTTGCAGGACTACCTAGTGCGGACCCAGTACTTC.

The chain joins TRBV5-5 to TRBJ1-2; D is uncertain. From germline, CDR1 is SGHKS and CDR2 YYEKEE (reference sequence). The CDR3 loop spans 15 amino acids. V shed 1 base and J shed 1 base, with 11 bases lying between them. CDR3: CASSLLYELNYGYTF. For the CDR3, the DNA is TGTGCCAGCAGCTTGTTGTACGAGCTTAACTATGGCTACACCTTC.

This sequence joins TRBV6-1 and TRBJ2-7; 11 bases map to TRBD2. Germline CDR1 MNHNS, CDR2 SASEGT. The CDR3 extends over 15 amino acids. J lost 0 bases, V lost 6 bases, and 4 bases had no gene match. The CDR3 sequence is CASRVAGGDSYEQYF. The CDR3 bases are TGTGCCAGCAGAGTAGCGGGGGGGGACTCCTACGAGCAGTACTTC.

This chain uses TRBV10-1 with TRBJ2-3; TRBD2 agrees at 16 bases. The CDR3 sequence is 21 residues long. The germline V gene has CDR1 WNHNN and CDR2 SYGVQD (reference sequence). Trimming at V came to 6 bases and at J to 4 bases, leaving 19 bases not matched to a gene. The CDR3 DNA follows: TGCGCCAGCAGGACCCGGCGGGGACTAGCGGGGGGGTTGATTAAATCAGATACGCAGTATTTT. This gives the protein CASRTRRGLAGGLIKSDTQYF.

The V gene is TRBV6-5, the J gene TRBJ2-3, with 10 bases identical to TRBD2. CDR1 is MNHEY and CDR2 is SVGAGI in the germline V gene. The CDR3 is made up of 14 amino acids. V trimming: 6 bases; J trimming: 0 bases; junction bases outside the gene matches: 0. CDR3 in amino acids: CASRLAGSTDTQYF. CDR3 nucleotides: TGTGCCAGCAGACTAGCGGGGAGCACAGATACGCAGTATTTT.

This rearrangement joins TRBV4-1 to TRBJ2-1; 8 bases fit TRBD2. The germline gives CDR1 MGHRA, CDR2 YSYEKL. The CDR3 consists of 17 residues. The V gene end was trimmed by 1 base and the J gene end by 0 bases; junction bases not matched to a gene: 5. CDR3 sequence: CASSQVRGGSSYNEQFF. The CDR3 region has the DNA TGCGCCAGCAGCCAAGTACGGGGGGGGAGCTCCTACAATGAGCAGTTCTTC.

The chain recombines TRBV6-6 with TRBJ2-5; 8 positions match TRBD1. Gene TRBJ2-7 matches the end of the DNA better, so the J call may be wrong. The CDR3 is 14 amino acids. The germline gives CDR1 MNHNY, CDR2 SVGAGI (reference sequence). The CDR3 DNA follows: TGTGCCAGCAAGCCGGGACAGGACTCCTACGAGCAGTACTTC. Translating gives CASKPGQDSYEQYF.

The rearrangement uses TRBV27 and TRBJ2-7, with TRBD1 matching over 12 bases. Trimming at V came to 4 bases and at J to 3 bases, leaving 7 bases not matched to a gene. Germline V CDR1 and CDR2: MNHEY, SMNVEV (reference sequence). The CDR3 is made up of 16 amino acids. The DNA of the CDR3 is TGTGCCAGCAGTTCCCTCGGGACAGGGGGCGGCTACGAGCAGTACTTC. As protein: CASSSLGTGGGYEQYF.

The CDR3 DNA sequence: TGCGCCAGCAGTTCTAACACCGGGGAGCTGTTTTTT. Encoded protein: CASSSNTGELFF. The genes are TRBV10-1 and TRBJ2-2, with no clear D. CDR3 length: 12 amino acids. Trimming left V 5 bases short and J 2 bases short, with 3 bases between. Germline values: CDR1 WNHNN, CDR2 SYGVQD (reference sequence).

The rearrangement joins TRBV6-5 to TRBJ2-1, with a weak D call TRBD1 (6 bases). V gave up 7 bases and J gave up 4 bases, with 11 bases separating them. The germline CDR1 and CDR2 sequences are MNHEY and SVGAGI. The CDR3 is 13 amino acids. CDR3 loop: CASTPTGYNEQFF. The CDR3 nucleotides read TGTGCCAGCACGCCAACAGGGTACAATGAGCAGTTCTTC.

As DNA, the CDR3 is TGTGCCAGTAGTACGGCGGTCATCATGTACACAGATACGCAGTATTTT. Amino acid sequence: CASSTAVIMYTDTQYF. This sequence joins TRBV19 and TRBJ2-3; D not resolved. V shed 4 bases and J shed 2 bases, with 16 bases lying between them. The CDR3 runs 16 residues. Germline CDR1 and CDR2: LNHDA and SQIVND (reference sequence).

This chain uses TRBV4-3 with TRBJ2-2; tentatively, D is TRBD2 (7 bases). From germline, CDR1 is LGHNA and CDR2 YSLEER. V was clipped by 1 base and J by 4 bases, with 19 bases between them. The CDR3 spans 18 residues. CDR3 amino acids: CASSQASMGGLLTGELFF. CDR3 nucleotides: TGCGCCAGCAGCCAAGCTAGTATGGGGGGGCTTCTCACCGGGGAGCTGTTTTTT.

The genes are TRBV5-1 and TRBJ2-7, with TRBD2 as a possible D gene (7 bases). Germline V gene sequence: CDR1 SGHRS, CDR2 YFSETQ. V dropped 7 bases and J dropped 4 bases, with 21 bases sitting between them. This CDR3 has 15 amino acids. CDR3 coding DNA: TGCGCCAGCTATATGGGGGGGCCTCAGACGTACGAGCAGTACTTC. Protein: CASYMGGPQTYEQYF.

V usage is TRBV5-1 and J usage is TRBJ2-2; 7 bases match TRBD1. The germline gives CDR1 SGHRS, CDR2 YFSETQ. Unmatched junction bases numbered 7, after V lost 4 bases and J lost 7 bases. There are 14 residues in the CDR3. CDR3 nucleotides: TGCGCCAGCAGCGCCGGACAGGTCAGCGGGGAGCTGTTTTTT. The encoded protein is CASSAGQVSGELFF.